This T cell receptor beta chain originates from a study of Graves' ophthalmopathy and Graves' hyperthyroidism. Turning to the study itself: Calling hyperthyroidism stable required that no ophthalmopathy show up within 18 months of follow-up.

Per germline, CDR1 MGHDK and CDR2 SYGVNS. The CDR3 sequence is 16 residues long. Trimming took 4 bases from V and 2 from J; bases not matched to a gene: 8. Overall study findings and caveats: Most expanded clonotypes in thyroid above 0.001 frequency also showed up in blood.

Amplified TCR beta CDR3 regions were obtained using RNA transcripts as template. RT-PCR in the first round used HTBI primers; a second-round multiplex PCR followed. TCRdb ran MiXCR on the multiplex PCR reads and lists one entry per CDR3 protein. The table records over a million distinct CDR3 sequences, about 40% of them present only once. A note on this clonotype: Its antigen is not identified.

Each hyperthyroidism patient was newly diagnosed, with under 2 months' duration, and aged 18 to 65. Clinical symptoms, serum thyroxine, TRAb, thyroid ultrasound and orbital computed tomography were relied on for diagnosis. The V call is TRBV25-1, the J call TRBJ2-7; 10 positions match TRBD2. The clonotype was recovered from an adult man with Graves' hyperthyroidism. The specimen was peripheral blood or thyroid tissue (not recorded which). The CDR3 bases are TGTGCCAGCAGTGCTTCCGGGACTAGCGAGCCCTACGAGCAGTACTTC. It is translated as CASSASGTSEPYEQYF.